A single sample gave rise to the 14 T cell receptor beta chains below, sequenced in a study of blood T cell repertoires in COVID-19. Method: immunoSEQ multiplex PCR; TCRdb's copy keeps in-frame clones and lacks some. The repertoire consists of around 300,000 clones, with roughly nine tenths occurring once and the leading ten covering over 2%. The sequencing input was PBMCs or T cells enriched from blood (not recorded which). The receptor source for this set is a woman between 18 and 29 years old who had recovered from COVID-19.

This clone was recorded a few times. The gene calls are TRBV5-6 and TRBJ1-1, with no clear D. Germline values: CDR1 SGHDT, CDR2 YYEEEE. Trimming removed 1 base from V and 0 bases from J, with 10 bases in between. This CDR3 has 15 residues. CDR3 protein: CASSLSEHLNTEAFF. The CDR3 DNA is TGTGCCAGCAGCTTGTCAGAACACCTGAACACTGAAGCTTTCTTT.

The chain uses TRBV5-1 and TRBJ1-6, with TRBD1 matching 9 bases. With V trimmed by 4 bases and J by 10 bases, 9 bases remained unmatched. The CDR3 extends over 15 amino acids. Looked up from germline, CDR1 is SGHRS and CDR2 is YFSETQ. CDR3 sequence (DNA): TGCGCCAGCAGCCTGGAGGGACAGGGCGGCTCACCCCTCCACTTT. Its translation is CASSLEGQGGSPLHF.

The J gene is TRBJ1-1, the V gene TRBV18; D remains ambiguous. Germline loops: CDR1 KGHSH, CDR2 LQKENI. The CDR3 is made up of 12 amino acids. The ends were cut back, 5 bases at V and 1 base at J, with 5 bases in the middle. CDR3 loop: CASSNRNTEAFF. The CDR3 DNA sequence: TGTGCCAGCTCAAACAGGAACACTGAAGCTTTCTTT.

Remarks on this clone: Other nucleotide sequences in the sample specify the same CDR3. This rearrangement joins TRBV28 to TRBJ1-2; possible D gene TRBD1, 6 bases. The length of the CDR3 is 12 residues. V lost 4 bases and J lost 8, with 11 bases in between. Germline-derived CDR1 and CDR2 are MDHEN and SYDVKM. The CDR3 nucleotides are TGTGCCAGCAGTTCGACAGGTTTCGGCTACACCTTC. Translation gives CASSSTGFGYTF.

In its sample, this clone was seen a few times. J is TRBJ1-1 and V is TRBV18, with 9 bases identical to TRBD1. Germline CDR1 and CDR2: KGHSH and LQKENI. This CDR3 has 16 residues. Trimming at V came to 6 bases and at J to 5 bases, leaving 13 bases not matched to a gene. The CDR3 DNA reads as TGTGCCAGCTCGTCAAATTCGGGACAGGGAGGTACTGAAGCTTTCTTT. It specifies CASSSNSGQGGTEAFF.

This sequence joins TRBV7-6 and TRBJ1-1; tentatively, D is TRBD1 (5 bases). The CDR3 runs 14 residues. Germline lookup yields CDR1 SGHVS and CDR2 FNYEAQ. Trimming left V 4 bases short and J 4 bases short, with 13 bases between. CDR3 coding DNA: TGTGCCAGCAGCTCAACGGAGGGGCGCACTGAAGCTTTCTTT. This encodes CASSSTEGRTEAFF.

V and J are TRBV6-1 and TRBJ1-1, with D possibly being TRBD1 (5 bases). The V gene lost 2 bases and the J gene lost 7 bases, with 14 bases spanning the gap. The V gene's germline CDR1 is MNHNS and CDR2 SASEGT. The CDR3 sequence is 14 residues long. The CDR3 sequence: CASSEIRAGSEAFF. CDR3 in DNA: TGTGCCAGCAGTGAAATCAGGGCAGGCAGTGAAGCTTTCTTT.

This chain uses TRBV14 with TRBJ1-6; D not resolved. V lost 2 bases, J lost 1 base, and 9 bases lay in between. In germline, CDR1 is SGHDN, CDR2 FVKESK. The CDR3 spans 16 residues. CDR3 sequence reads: CASSQHGVSYNSPLHF. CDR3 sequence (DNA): TGTGCCAGCAGCCAACACGGGGTATCCTATAATTCACCCCTCCACTTT.

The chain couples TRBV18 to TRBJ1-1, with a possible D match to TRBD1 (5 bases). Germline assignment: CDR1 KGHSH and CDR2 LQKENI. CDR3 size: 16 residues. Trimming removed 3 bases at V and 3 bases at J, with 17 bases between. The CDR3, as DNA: TGTGCCAGCTCACCTATCTTGGCAGGAGGGGACACTGAAGCTTTCTTT. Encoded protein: CASSPILAGGDTEAFF.

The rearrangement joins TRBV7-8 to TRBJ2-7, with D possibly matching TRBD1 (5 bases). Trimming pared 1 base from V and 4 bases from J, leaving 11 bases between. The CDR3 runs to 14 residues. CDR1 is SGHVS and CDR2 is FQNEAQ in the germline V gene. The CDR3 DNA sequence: TGTGCCAGCAGCTTAGAGGGCAGGGCTTACGAGCAGTACTTC. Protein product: CASSLEGRAYEQYF.

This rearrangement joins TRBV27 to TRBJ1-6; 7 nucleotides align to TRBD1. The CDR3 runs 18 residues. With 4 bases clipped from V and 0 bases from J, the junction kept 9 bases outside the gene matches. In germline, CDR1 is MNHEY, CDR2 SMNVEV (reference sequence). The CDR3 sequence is CASSSNLQGSSYNSPLHF. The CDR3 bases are TGTGCCAGCAGTTCAAACTTACAGGGGAGCTCCTATAATTCACCCCTCCACTTT.

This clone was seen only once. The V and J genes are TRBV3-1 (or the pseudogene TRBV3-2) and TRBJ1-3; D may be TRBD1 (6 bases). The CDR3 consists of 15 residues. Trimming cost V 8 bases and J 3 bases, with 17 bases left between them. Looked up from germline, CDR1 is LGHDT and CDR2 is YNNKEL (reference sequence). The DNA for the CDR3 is TGTGCCAGCCCTACGGACAGAAACCATGGAAACACCATATATTTT. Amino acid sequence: CASPTDRNHGNTIYF.

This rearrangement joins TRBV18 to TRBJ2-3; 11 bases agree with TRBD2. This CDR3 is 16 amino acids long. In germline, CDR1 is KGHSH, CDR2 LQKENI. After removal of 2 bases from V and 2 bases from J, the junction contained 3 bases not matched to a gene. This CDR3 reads CASSPGGLAATDTQYF. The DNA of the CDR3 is TGTGCCAGCTCACCAGGGGGACTAGCGGCCACAGATACGCAGTATTTT.

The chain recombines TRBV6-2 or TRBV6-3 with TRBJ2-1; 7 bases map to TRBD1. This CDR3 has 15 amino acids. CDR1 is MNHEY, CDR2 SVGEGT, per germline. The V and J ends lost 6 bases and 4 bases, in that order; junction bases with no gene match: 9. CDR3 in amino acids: CASSRQGRSYNEQFF. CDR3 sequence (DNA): TGTGCCAGCAGCCGACAGGGCCGCTCTTACAATGAGCAGTTCTTC.